Each of the 16 T cell receptor beta chains below was sequenced from the same sample in a study of Tregs in tolerant kidney transplant recipients. Generated by immunoSEQ multiplex PCR, the TCRdb table keeps only in-frame clones and is missing some. The sample shows roughly 64,000 clones, about 89% of them seen only once. The nonmyeloablative bone marrow transplants came from related graft donors, with transient mixed chimerism. The sample here was CD4+ T cells from blood (PBMCs), taken 6 months after the transplant. The receptor set was obtained from a human patient who received a combined kidney and bone marrow transplant. The graft donor may have contributed some T cells.

This chain connects TRBV5-3 to TRBJ2-7; 11 nucleotides align to TRBD2. TRBV5-3 is recorded as an ORF, its role being uncertain. Trimming at V came to 0 bases and at J to 2 bases, leaving 13 bases not matched to a gene. This CDR3 comprises 19 residues. DNA of the CDR3: TGTGCCAGAAGCTTGGCCGGGACTAGCGGATTATCCTTTACCTACGAGCAGTACTTC. This translates into CARSLAGTSGLSFTYEQYF.

Here the CDR3 reads CASSLTRNSNEQFF. In DNA form, the CDR3 reads TGTGCCAGCAGCCTCACTAGGAACAGCAATGAGCAGTTCTTC. This chain connects TRBV11-3 to TRBJ2-1; D perhaps matches TRBD2 (5 bases). The CDR3 contains 14 residues. Germline V gene data show CDR1 as SGHNT and CDR2 as YENEEA. Deletions cut 5 bases from V and 6 bases from J, with 14 bases between.

The chain is built from TRBV7-2 and TRBJ2-7; perhaps TRBD2 as D (5 bases). The CDR3 runs 15 residues. V lost 1 base and J lost 1, with 11 bases in between. CDR1 is SGHTA, CDR2 FQGNSA, per germline. CDR3 in DNA: TGTGCCAGCAGCTTAGATCTCGGGGTGTCCTACGAGCAGTACTTC. Its translation is CASSLDLGVSYEQYF.

The genes are TRBV28 and TRBJ1-2; the D is unclear. Trimming cost V 1 base and J 4 bases, with 10 bases left between them. CDR3 length equals 14 residues. The V gene's germline CDR1 is MDHEN and CDR2 SYDVKM. CDR3 nucleotides: TGTGCCAGCAGTTTATTGAGGGTCCCCTATGGCTACACCTTC. Translation gives CASSLLRVPYGYTF.

V usage is TRBV28 and J usage is TRBJ1-6; tentative D call: TRBD1 (5 bases). This CDR3 is 15 amino acids long. Germline-derived CDR1 and CDR2 are MDHEN and SYDVKM. The V and J ends lost 6 bases and 7 bases respectively, with 16 bases between them. CDR3 bases: TGTGCCAGCAGGCCTAATCGGAAGGGGAATTCACCCCTCCACTTT. Encoded protein: CASRPNRKGNSPLHF.

The chain carries TRBV7-8 and TRBJ1-1; D remains unclear. From germline, CDR1 is SGHVS and CDR2 FQNEAQ. The CDR3 is made up of 14 amino acids. Trimming pared 2 bases from V and 3 bases from J, leaving 10 bases between. CDR3 coding DNA: TGTGCCAGCAGCTTAAGGGCGGGCGACACTGAAGCTTTCTTT. It translates to CASSLRAGDTEAFF.

This chain links TRBV4-2 with TRBJ2-3; the match to TRBD2 covers 11 bases. The CDR3 is 17 residues long. Trimming at V came to 1 base and at J to 6 bases, leaving 9 bases not matched to a gene. Germline V gene sequence: CDR1 LGHNA, CDR2 YNFKEQ. Here the CDR3 DNA reads TGTGCCAGCAGCCAAGGTAGCGGGGGGGCCCTATCGGATACGCAGTATTTT. Translated: CASSQGSGGALSDTQYF.

The chain employs TRBV11-3 and TRBJ2-1, with 11 bases matching TRBD2. Per the germline V gene, CDR1 is SGHNT and CDR2 is YENEEA. V trimming: 1 base; J trimming: 3 bases; junction bases outside the gene matches: 2. This CDR3 region has 16 residues. The CDR3 DNA is TGTGCCAGCAGCTTAGGACTAGCGGGGATCTACAATGAGCAGTTCTTC. Residues: CASSLGLAGIYNEQFF.

This clone appeared a few times. The chain has TRBV2 and TRBJ2-7; 11 bases map to TRBD2. Germline CDR1 is SNHLY and CDR2 is FYNNEI. The CDR3 is 13 amino acids. V shed 6 bases, J shed 6 bases, and the junction held 4 bases outside the gene matches. CDR3: CASRTGTSGEQYF. DNA for the CDR3: TGTGCCAGCAGGACCGGGACTAGCGGCGAGCAGTACTTC. Full variable domain (remainder filled in from reference TRBV2 and TRBJ2-7): EPEVTQTPSHQVTQMGQEVILRCVPISNHLYFYWYRQILGQKVEFLVSFYNNEISEKSEIFDDQFSVERPDGSNFTLKIRSTKLEDSAMYFCASRTGTSGEQYFGPGTRLTVT.

This clone came up once. This rearrangement joins TRBV19 to TRBJ1-1; D ambiguous. Germline CDR1 reads LNHDA; CDR2 reads SQIVND (reference sequence). The V end was cut by 1 base, the J end by 1 base, with 13 bases between. This CDR3 is 16 amino acids long. The CDR3 DNA reads TGTGCCAGTAGTATAGTTTCAACAGTTGAGAACACTGAAGCTTTCTTT. This translates into CASSIVSTVENTEAFF.

Points on this clone: A junction end diverges from the germline sequence, so it may reflect a read error. The chain combines TRBV19 with TRBJ1-5; 8 bases match TRBD1. The CDR3 is 14 residues long. Germline V gene lookup returns CDR1 LNHDA and CDR2 SQIVND (reference sequence). In DNA form, the CDR3 reads TGTGCCAGTAGTATCGGACAGGGCACAGAACCCCGGCATTTT. Protein: CASSIGQGTEPRHF.

V gene TRBV18 combines with J gene TRBJ2-7, with D possibly matching TRBD1 (6 bases). Trimming left V 6 bases short and J 4 bases short, with 22 bases between. This CDR3 region has 16 residues. The germline CDR1 and CDR2 sequences are KGHSH and LQKENI. The CDR3 here is CASSLSQGESSYEQYF. The CDR3 DNA is TGTGCCAGCTCCTTGTCACAGGGTGAAAGTTCTTACGAGCAGTACTTC.

V is TRBV4-1 and J is TRBJ2-5; the match to TRBD2 covers 11 bases. CDR3 length: 17 amino acids. V was clipped by 6 bases and J by 0 bases; unmatched bases: 9. The V gene's germline CDR1 is MGHRA and CDR2 YSYEKL. The DNA for the CDR3 is TGCGCCAGCAGGGGAACTAGCGGGGGCGCGTACCAAGAGACCCAGTACTTC. Translated: CASRGTSGGAYQETQYF.

The V call is TRBV28, the J call TRBJ1-4, with TRBD1 matching 9 bases. The germline gives CDR1 MDHEN, CDR2 SYDVKM. This CDR3 is built from 11 residues. The CDR3 region is CGTGESEKLFF. Here the CDR3 DNA reads TGTGGGACAGGGGAGAGTGAAAAACTGTTTTTT.

Turning to this clone: One end of the junction fails to match germline, which may point to a read error. This specimen includes other DNA sequences encoding the same CDR3. The chain recombines TRBV6-5 with TRBJ1-6, with D tentatively TRBD1 (5 bases). The CDR3 extends over 15 amino acids. CDR1 and CDR2 (germline): MNHEY, SVGAGI. The CDR3 DNA follows: TGTGCCAGCAGTTACGGGGGGGTCTCTAATTCCCCCCTCCACTTT. Its translation is CASSYGGVSNSPLHF.

The V call is TRBV4-1, the J call TRBJ2-5, with D perhaps matching TRBD1 (5 bases). The better agreement between TRBJ2-7 and the DNA end casts doubt on the J call. The CDR3 length is 15 residues. Germline V gene sequence: CDR1 MGHRA, CDR2 YSYEKL. The CDR3 region is CASSHFPTVSYEQYF. The CDR3 coding sequence is TGCGCCAGCAGCCACTTCCCGACAGTCTCCTACGAGCAGTACTTC.